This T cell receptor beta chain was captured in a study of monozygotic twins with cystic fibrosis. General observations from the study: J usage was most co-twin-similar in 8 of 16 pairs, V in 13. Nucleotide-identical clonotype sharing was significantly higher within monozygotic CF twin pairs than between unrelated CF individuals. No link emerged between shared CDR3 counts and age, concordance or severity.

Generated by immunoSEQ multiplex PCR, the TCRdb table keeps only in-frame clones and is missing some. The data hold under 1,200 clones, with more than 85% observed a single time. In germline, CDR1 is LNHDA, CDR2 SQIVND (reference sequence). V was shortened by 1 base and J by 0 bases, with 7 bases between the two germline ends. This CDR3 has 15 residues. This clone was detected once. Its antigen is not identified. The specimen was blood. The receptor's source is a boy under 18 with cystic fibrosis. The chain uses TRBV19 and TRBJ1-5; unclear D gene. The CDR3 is CASSIAGYSNQPQHF. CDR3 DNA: TGTGCCAGTAGTATAGCTGGTTATAGCAATCAGCCCCAGCATTTT.